These 25 T cell receptor beta chains were sequenced from one sample in a study of tumor and adjacent non-tumor tissue in lung cancer (dated 2018 in TCRdb). Libraries were prepared through multiplex PCR. The run used an Illumina HiSeq 2500. TCRbeta libraries were constructed through three rounds of nested PCR with primers (Table S4) according to protocols adapted from ARM-PCR. TCRdb reprocessing: public reads trimmed at Q25 with fastp, clones called with MiXCR, in-frame beta chains kept. Each entry merges the rows of one CDR3 protein and shows their most common DNA and genes. This sample lists about 60,000 distinct CDR3 sequences; roughly 57% were detected once. Under 35% of the sample is in the top ten clones. RNA was isolated from bulk, unsorted tissue, and RNA quality was assessed with a NanoDrop ND-1000 and an Agilent 2100. For the normal lung samples, distant non-tumor tissue was collected more than 3 cm away from the tumor edge.

The sequenced material came from distant non-tumor lung tissue. Source of these receptors: a man between 65 and 85 years old with non-small cell lung cancer.

About this clonotype: A much larger clonotype is one base distant, so this may be a read error. The chain recombines TRBV5-5 with TRBJ2-6; maybe TRBD2 (6 bases). The CDR3 sequence is 14 residues long. From germline, CDR1 is SGHKS and CDR2 YYEKEE (reference sequence). V was trimmed by 9 bases and J by 3 bases, leaving 13 bases between them. CDR3 protein: CATMEGSGANVLTF. The CDR3 DNA sequence: TGTGCCACCATGGAGGGAAGTGGGGCCAACGTCCTGACTTTC.

Worth noting for this clonotype: This could be a read error, since a much larger clone is one nucleotide away. The chain is built from TRBV29-1 and TRBJ2-5, with 8 bases that match TRBD2. CDR3 length equals 15 residues. Germline CDR1 and CDR2: SQVTM and ANQGSEA. The CDR3 coding sequence is TGCTGCGCTGGGTCTAGCGGGTCATCGTTTGAGACCCAGTACTTC. Its protein is CCAGSSGSSFETQYF. The entire variable domain, with the rest obtained from reference TRBV29-1 and TRBJ2-5, is as follows: SAVISQKPSRDICQRGTSLTIQCQVDSQVTMMFWYRQQPGQSLTLIATANQGSEATYESGFVIDKFPISRPNLTFSTLTVSNMSPEDSSIYLCCAGSSGSSFETQYFGPGTRLLVL.

For this clonotype: A read error is likely, as this CDR3 ends without the conserved phenylalanine or tryptophan. The chain couples TRBV18 to TRBJ2-6; tentative D call: TRBD1 (6 bases). Germline CDR1 reads KGHSH; CDR2 reads LQKENI. The V end lost 3 bases, the J end lost 2 bases, and 8 bases lay between the germline ends. The length of the CDR3 is 15 residues. The CDR3 loop is CASSPAGAGANVLTL. In DNA, the CDR3 is TGTGCCAGCTCACCGGCAGGGGCTGGGGCCAACGTCCTGACTCTC.

A note on this clonotype: The junction shows a germline mismatch at one end, possibly a read error. The V call is TRBV29-1, the J call TRBJ2-4; 8 bases fit TRBD2. The CDR3 length is 15 residues. Germline CDR1 is SQVTM and CDR2 is ANQGSEA. The CDR3, as DNA: TGCAGCGTTGCGAGGGCGGGAGGAGCCAAAAACATTCAACACTTC. Its protein product is CSVARAGGAKNIQHF.

This clonotype showed up many times. This sequence joins TRBV4-1 and TRBJ1-1; D is unresolved. Looked up from germline, CDR1 is MGHRA and CDR2 is YSYEKL. Between the trimmed V and J ends, which lost 1 base and 0 bases, there was a span of 9 bases. CDR3 length: 15 amino acids. The CDR3 bases are TGCGCCAGCAGCCAAGTGGTGCAGATGAACACTGAAGCTTTCTTT. Amino acids: CASSQVVQMNTEAFF.

Points on this clonotype: Being one base from a much bigger clone, this may be a read error. V usage is TRBV4-1 and J usage is TRBJ2-1; D possibly corresponds to TRBD2 (6 bases). This CDR3 comprises 15 residues. V was cut by 1 base and J by 5 bases, with 12 bases left in between. In germline, CDR1 is MGHRA, CDR2 YSYEKL. The DNA of the CDR3 is TGCGCCAGCAGCCAAGGACTAGTGGGCAACAATGAGCAGTTCTTC. It translates to CASSQGLVGNNEQFF.

The genes are TRBV20-1 and TRBJ2-2; no reliable D call. V shed 5 bases and J shed 1 base, with 11 bases lying between them. The CDR3 has 14 amino acids. Germline V lookup: CDR1 DFQATT, CDR2 SNEGSKA (reference sequence). CDR3: CSARGALNTGELFF. In DNA form, the CDR3 reads TGCAGTGCTCGAGGAGCGCTGAACACCGGGGAGCTGTTTTTT.

This clonotype came up many times. The rearrangement uses TRBV28 and TRBJ2-6, with 7 bases lining up with TRBD2. Trimming at V came to 5 bases and at J to 1 base, leaving 5 bases not matched to a gene. Germline lookup yields CDR1 MDHEN and CDR2 SYDVKM. The CDR3 runs 16 residues. The CDR3 bases are TGTGCCAGCAGTGGACGGACTAGATCTGGGGCCAACGTCCTGACTTTC. Its translation is CASSGRTRSGANVLTF.

There are many counts of this clonotype. The CDR3 loop is CASSYSGTVNEQYF. Here the CDR3 DNA reads TGTGCCAGCAGTTACTCGGGAACGGTAAACGAGCAGTACTTC. The V gene is TRBV6-5, the J gene TRBJ2-7; D remains ambiguous. Trimming left V 0 bases short and J 5 bases short, with 11 bases between. Germline lookup yields CDR1 MNHEY and CDR2 SVGAGI. The CDR3 has 14 amino acids.

This clonotype occurred many times. The chain uses TRBV14 and TRBJ2-5, with 9 bases that match TRBD2. The CDR3 consists of 16 residues. J was trimmed by 6 bases and V by 1 base; bases with no gene match: 9. The germline CDR1 and CDR2 sequences are SGHDN and FVKESK. CDR3 sequence reads: CASSQALAGGSKTQYF. In DNA, the CDR3 is TGTGCCAGCAGCCAAGCCCTGGCGGGGGGGTCGAAGACCCAGTACTTC.

As concerns this clonotype: Mismatch with germline at one junction end may stem from a read error. The rearrangement links TRBV11-2 to TRBJ2-1; D uncertain. There are 15 residues in the CDR3. Germline CDR1 is SGHAT and CDR2 is FQNNGV. The chain's CDR3 is CASSPSVNSHNEQFF. CDR3 bases: TGTGCCAGCAGTCCAAGCGTTAACTCCCACAATGAGCAGTTCTTC.

The genes are TRBV20-1 and TRBJ2-2, with 9 nucleotides matching TRBD2. CDR3 size: 16 residues. The germline gives CDR1 DFQATT, CDR2 SNEGSKA (reference sequence). The junction had 6 bases not matched to a gene; V was cut back by 1 base and J by 3 bases. The CDR3 DNA is TGCAGTGCTAGAGTTAGCGGGAGAGGGTACACCGGGGAGCTGTTTTTT. Residues: CSARVSGRGYTGELFF.

This clonotype was found a few times. The chain joins TRBV12-3 or TRBV12-4 to TRBJ1-1, with 8 nucleotides matching TRBD1. The CDR3 is 14 residues long. Unmatched junction bases numbered 14, after V lost 7 bases and J lost 10 bases. The CDR3 bases are TGTGCCAGCAACCCCCGGACAGGGCACCAGGTAGCTTTCTTT. It is translated as CASNPRTGHQVAFF.

V and J are TRBV6-1 and TRBJ1-5; no clear D. The CDR3 is made up of 13 amino acids. The germline CDR1 and CDR2 sequences are MNHNS and SASEGT. Trimming shortened V by 6 bases and J by 2 bases, and 8 bases separated the two germline ends. The DNA for the CDR3 is TGTGCCAGCAGGTTGGACGGCAATCAGCCCCAGCATTTT. The encoded protein is CASRLDGNQPQHF.

This clonotype is medium-sized. The chain employs TRBV29-1 and TRBJ2-7, with 7 bases fitting TRBD1. CDR1 is SQVTM and CDR2 is ANQGSEA in the germline V gene. The V segment lost 5 bases and the J segment 5 bases; nucleotides outside the gene matches: 15. CDR3 length: 15 amino acids. CDR3: CSVTREIGTADEQYF. In DNA form, the CDR3 reads TGCAGCGTTACAAGAGAGATCGGGACAGCCGACGAGCAGTACTTC.

On this clonotype: At one end, the junction sequence differs from germline, possibly due to a read error. The V gene is TRBV12-3 or TRBV12-4, the J gene TRBJ1-1, with D perhaps matching TRBD1 (6 bases). CDR3 length: 13 amino acids. As DNA, the CDR3 is TGCGCCAGCAGAATGGTCGGACAGATTCAAGCTTTCTTT. It is translated as CASRMVGQIQAFF.

Regarding this clonotype: One end of the junction varies from germline; a read error may be responsible. The rearrangement joins TRBV11-2 to TRBJ1-1; tentatively, D is TRBD1 (5 bases). Germline V gene data show CDR1 as SGHAT and CDR2 as FQNNGV. CDR3 size: 14 residues. The CDR3 nucleotides are TGTGCCAGAAGGCCAGGGCAAGGGTACACTGAAGCCTTCTTT. Its protein product is CARRPGQGYTEAFF. The full variable domain, rest sourced from reference TRBV11-2 and TRBJ1-1, is EAGVAQSPRYKIIEKRQSVAFWCNPISGHATLYWYQQILGQGPKLLIQFQNNGVVDDSQLPKDRFSAERLKGVDSTLKIQPAKLEDSAVYLCARRPGQGYTEAFFGQGTRLTVV.

This clonotype was detected only once. CDR3 bases: TGTGCCGGTAATTCTACAGGGAACACTGAAGCTTTCTTT. Translating it yields CAGNSTGNTEAFF. The genes are TRBV11-1 and TRBJ1-1; maybe TRBD1 (5 bases). The CDR3 extends over 13 amino acids. Trimming removed 11 bases from V and 1 base from J, with 14 bases in between. Germline V gene data show CDR1 as SGHAT and CDR2 as FQDESV (reference sequence).

As regards this clonotype: One end of the junction fails to match germline, which may point to a read error. The rearrangement links TRBV20-1 to TRBJ2-4; maybe TRBD1 (6 bases). The CDR3 is 21 amino acids. The V gene's germline CDR1 is DFQATT and CDR2 SNEGSKA (reference sequence). The CDR3 region has the DNA TGCAGTGCTAGATCCGTTACCCCGCGACAGGACACCAGCCTAGCCAAAAATATTCAGTACTTC. This encodes CSARSVTPRQDTSLAKNIQYF.

Note on this clonotype: One junction end disagrees with the germline gene, perhaps due to a read error. The chain links TRBV5-8 to TRBJ1-5, with D unresolved. The CDR3 spans 15 residues. Germline values: CDR1 SGHTS, CDR2 YDEGEE. CDR3 in DNA: TGTGACAGCAGCCGGACCGACGGACTTAATCAGCCCCAGCATTTT. Translated, it gives CDSSRTDGLNQPQHF.

V gene TRBV30 combines with J gene TRBJ2-3, with 10 bases identical to TRBD2. The CDR3 contains 13 residues. Germline CDR1 is GTSNPN and CDR2 is SVGIG (reference sequence). The CDR3 sequence is CSSKREGSDTQYF. The CDR3 region has the DNA TGTAGCTCTAAGCGGGAGGGCTCAGATACGCAGTATTTT.

The J gene is TRBJ2-3, the V gene TRBV30, with D possibly being TRBD1 or TRBD2 (6 bases each). V lost 3 bases and J 5 bases, leaving 9 bases between the germline ends. The CDR3 covers 12 residues. Germline lookup yields CDR1 GTSNPN and CDR2 SVGIG (reference sequence). In DNA, the CDR3 is TGTGCCTGGAGCAGGGGAGGAGATACGCAGTATTTT. Translated: CAWSRGGDTQYF.

Note on this clonotype: Here the CDR3 omits its conserved ending phenylalanine or tryptophan, so a read error is the likely source. It is unclear where the CDR3 begins or ends on the DNA, so no DNA is shown, and the CDR3 is as TCRdb lists it. The chain recombines TRBV10-2 with TRBJ2-1; no DNA check was done on the table's D call, TRBD1. Germline CDR1 and CDR2: WSHSY and SAAADI. Including both end residues, the CDR3 is 13 amino acids long. CDR3 protein: CASSALGANEEFS.

Worth noting for this clonotype: A read error is likely, as this CDR3 ends without the conserved phenylalanine or tryptophan. The J gene is TRBJ2-1, the V gene TRBV29-1; 10 bases line up with TRBD1. The CDR3 totals 12 residues. Germline V lookup: CDR1 SQVTM, CDR2 ANQGSEA. This CDR3 reads CIVDGTGDEQFI. The DNA of the CDR3 is TGCATCGTCGATGGGACAGGGGACGAGCAGTTCATC.

In the case of this clonotype: The germline gene is not matched at one end of the junction; a read error may be the cause. V is TRBV28 and J is TRBJ2-6; a possible D gene is TRBD1 (5 bases). Germline CDR1 and CDR2: MDHEN and SYDVKM. This CDR3 is 15 amino acids long. The CDR3 protein is CAGSSTVSGANVLTF. CDR3 coding DNA: TGTGCCGGCAGTTCGACAGTCTCTGGGGCCAACGTCCTGACTTTC.